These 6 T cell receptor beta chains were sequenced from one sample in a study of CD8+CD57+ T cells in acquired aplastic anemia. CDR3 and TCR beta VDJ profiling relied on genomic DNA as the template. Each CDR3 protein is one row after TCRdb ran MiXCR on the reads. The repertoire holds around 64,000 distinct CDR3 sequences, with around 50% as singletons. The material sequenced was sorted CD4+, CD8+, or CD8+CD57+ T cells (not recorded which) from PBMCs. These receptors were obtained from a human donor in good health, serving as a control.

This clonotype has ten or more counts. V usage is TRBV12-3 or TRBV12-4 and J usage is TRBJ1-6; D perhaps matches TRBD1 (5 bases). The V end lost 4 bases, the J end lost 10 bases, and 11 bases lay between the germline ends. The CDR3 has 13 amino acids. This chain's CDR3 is CASSSLQGSPLHF. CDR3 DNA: TGTGCCAGCAGTTCCTTGCAGGGATCACCCCTCCACTTT.

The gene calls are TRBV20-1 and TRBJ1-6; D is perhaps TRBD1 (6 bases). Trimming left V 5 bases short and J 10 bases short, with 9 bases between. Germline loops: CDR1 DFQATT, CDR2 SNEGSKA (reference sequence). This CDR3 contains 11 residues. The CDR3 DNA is TGCAGTGCTTACAGGGACTCACCCCTCCACTTT. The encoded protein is CSAYRDSPLHF.

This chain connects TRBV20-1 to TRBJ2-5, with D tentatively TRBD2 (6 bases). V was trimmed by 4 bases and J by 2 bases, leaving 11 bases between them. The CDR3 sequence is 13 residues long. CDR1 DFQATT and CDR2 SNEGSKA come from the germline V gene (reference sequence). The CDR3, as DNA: TGCAGTGCTAACCTAGCGTATCAAGAGACCCAGTACTTC. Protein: CSANLAYQETQYF.

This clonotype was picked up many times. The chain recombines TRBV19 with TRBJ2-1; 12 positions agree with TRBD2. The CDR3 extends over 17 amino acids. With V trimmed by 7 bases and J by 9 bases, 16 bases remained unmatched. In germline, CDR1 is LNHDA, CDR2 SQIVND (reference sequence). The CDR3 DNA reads TGTGCCAGTACCTCGAGTTTGTCCGGGACTAGCGGGCTTGAGCAGTTCTTC. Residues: CASTSSLSGTSGLEQFF. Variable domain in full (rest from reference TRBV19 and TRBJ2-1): DGGITQSPKYLFRKEGQNVTLSCEQNLNHDAMYWYRQDPGQGLRLIYYSQIVNDFQKGDIAEGYSVSREKKESFPLTVTSAQKNPTAFYLCASTSSLSGTSGLEQFFGPGTRLTVL.

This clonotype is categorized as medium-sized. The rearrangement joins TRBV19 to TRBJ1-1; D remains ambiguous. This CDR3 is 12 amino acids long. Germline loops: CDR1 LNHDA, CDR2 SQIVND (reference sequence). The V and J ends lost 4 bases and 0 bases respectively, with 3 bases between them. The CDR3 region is CASSRVNTEAFF. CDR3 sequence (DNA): TGTGCCAGTAGTAGAGTGAACACTGAAGCTTTCTTT.

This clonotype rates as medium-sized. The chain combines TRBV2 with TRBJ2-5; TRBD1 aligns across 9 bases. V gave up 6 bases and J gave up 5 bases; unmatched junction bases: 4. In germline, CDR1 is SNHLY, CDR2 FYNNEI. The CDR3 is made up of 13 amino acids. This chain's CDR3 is CASRRDRAETQYF. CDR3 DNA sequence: TGTGCCAGCAGGCGGGACAGGGCGGAGACCCAGTACTTC.